This T cell receptor (beta chain) is drawn from a study of early T cells in non-severe SARS-CoV-2 infection. Study information: Bulk RNA taken from unsorted whole blood was sequenced, leaving chains unpaired.

Germline lookup yields CDR1 SGHTA and CDR2 FQGNSA. This CDR3 contains 15 residues. Attachment of unique molecular identifiers to individual cDNA molecules was performed. TCRdb itself ran the 5' RACE reads through MiXCR, one entry per CDR3 protein. The sample has tens of thousands of distinct CDR3 sequences, about 12% seen once; the top ten hold about 4.2%. Comments on this clonotype: One junction end does not reproduce the germline sequence, and a read error may be involved.

J is TRBJ2-3 and V is TRBV7-2; 9 bases line up with TRBD2. The sequence was obtained from an adult who was a healthcare worker with PCR-confirmed SARS-CoV-2 infection or an uninfected control (not recorded which). The sample was whole blood. The CDR3 sequence: CARSSPGLALDTQYF. The CDR3 nucleotides read TGTGCCAGGAGCTCCCCAGGACTAGCGCTAGATACGCAGTATTTT.